The clone carrying this T cell receptor (beta chain) has a handful of counts. No antigen is known for it. The entry originates in a study of response to subunit inactivated influenza vaccine. TCRdb reprocessed the RT-PCR reads with MiXCR, giving one entry per CDR3 protein. The sample shows more than 700,000 distinct CDR3 sequences, approximately 21% of them seen only once. Study-wide results and limits: Authors suggested few new T cells are recruited by each seasonal influenza vaccination.

The sample was PBMCs from blood, taken about 5 days after vaccination. The clonotype comes from a man aged 50 to 60 who received an inactivated influenza vaccine.

DNA of the CDR3: TGCAGCGTTGAAGCAGAGTCCAGGGAGACCCAGTACTTC. This translates into CSVEAESRETQYF. The gene calls are TRBV29-1 and TRBJ2-5; no clear D. The CDR3 totals 13 residues. The germline CDR1 and CDR2 sequences are SQVTM and ANQGSEA. V was clipped by 1 base and J by 5 bases, with 11 bases between them.